This T cell receptor (beta chain) comes out of a study of response to subunit inactivated influenza vaccine. This clonotype was detected ten times or more. TCRdb ran MiXCR on the RT-PCR reads and lists one entry per CDR3 protein. The data show about 310,000 distinct CDR3 sequences, with roughly 22% seen just once and 9.5% to 13% held by the top ten. Germline V gene sequence: CDR1 LNHDA, CDR2 SQIVND (reference sequence). V shed 3 bases and J shed 4 bases, with 7 bases lying between them. This CDR3 has 13 amino acids. The clonotype was recovered from a man aged 50 to 69 who received an inactivated influenza vaccine. This material consisted of PBMCs from blood, taken less than 22 months after vaccination. The chain joins TRBV19 to TRBJ2-1; the D gene is possibly TRBD1 (5 bases). The CDR3 DNA reads TGTGCCAGTAGTATGACAGAATACAATGAGCAGTTCTTC. Translating it yields CASSMTEYNEQFF. The full variable domain, with the rest looked up from reference TRBV19 and TRBJ2-1, is DGGITQSPKYLFRKEGQNVTLSCEQNLNHDAMYWYRQDPGQGLRLIYYSQIVNDFQKGDIAEGYSVSREKKESFPLTVTSAQKNPTAFYLCASSMTEYNEQFFGPGTRLTVL.